The 15 T cell receptor beta chains below all came from one sample that was sequenced in a study of blood T cells in healthy people across ages. Sample-barcoded 5' priming and a J-beta primer mix drove a second PCR of roughly 7 to 11 cycles. TCRdb recomputed calls from the 5' RACE reads with MiXCR, one row per CDR3 protein. The sample records roughly 700,000 distinct CDR3 sequences, approximately 25% being singletons. These data also featured in a second study, about T cells of mothers and their children.

The specimen was blood. The receptors were gathered from a boy between 10 and 17 years old in good health.

This clonotype was detected only a few times. The chain recombines TRBV29-1 with TRBJ2-3, with D possibly TRBD2 on 6 matching bases. Trimming pared 6 bases from V and 2 bases from J, leaving 18 bases between. Per germline, CDR1 SQVTM and CDR2 ANQGSEA. The CDR3 loop spans 15 amino acids. The CDR3 is CSVVGGLINTDTQYF. The CDR3 nucleotides read TGCAGCGTGGTGGGGGGACTCATTAACACAGATACGCAGTATTTT.

The rearrangement links TRBV6-5 to TRBJ2-1; D gene uncertain. The length of the CDR3 is 14 residues. CDR1 and CDR2 (germline): MNHEY, SVGAGI. Trimming took 0 bases from V and 0 from J, leaving 3 bases between them. As DNA, the CDR3 is TGTGCCAGCAGTTACTCAGACTCCTACAATGAGCAGTTCTTC. This gives the protein CASSYSDSYNEQFF.

The chain has TRBV4-2 and TRBJ2-5; the match to TRBD2 covers 9 bases. V dropped 2 bases and J dropped 4; count of bases not matched to a gene: 11. This CDR3 has 17 residues. Germline V CDR1 and CDR2: LGHNA, YNFKEQ. The CDR3 region has the DNA TGTGCCAGCAGCCAATCGGCTAGCGGGATGATAAGAGAGACCCAGTACTTC. The encoded protein is CASSQSASGMIRETQYF.

The gene calls are TRBV12-3 or TRBV12-4 and TRBJ2-7; unclear D gene. The CDR3 has 15 amino acids. Trimming cost V 5 bases and J 2 bases, with 16 bases left between them. The CDR3 reads CASSATPREAYEQYF. CDR3 bases: TGTGCCAGCAGTGCGACCCCTAGGGAAGCCTACGAGCAGTACTTC.

This clonotype occurred many times. The gene calls are TRBV7-2 and TRBJ2-5; TRBD1 matches 8 bases. The J call is in doubt because the DNA end fits TRBJ2-7 better. CDR3 length equals 19 residues. Germline CDR1 and CDR2: SGHTA and FQGNSA. The chain's CDR3 is CASSREIGTGRFNLYEQYF. In DNA form, the CDR3 reads TGTGCCAGCAGCCGTGAGATCGGGACAGGTCGCTTTAATCTCTACGAGCAGTACTTC.

Only a few counts were recorded for this clonotype. J is TRBJ2-4 and V is TRBV20-1; no reliable D call. This CDR3 has 14 amino acids. V lost 3 bases and J lost 1, with 10 bases in between. Germline V gives CDR1 DFQATT, CDR2 SNEGSKA (reference sequence). In DNA, the CDR3 is TGCAGTGCTAGGTCGAGTGCGGCCAAAAACATTCAGTACTTC. It encodes CSARSSAAKNIQYF.

The J gene is TRBJ2-3, the V gene TRBV6-6; possible D gene TRBD1, 5 bases. From germline, CDR1 is MNHNY and CDR2 SVGAGI (reference sequence). The V end was cut by 8 bases, the J end by 2 bases, with 8 bases between. The CDR3 totals 12 residues. The CDR3 region has the DNA TGTGCCAGCGCAGGGTTCACAGATACGCAGTATTTT. It translates to CASAGFTDTQYF.

V and J are TRBV6-4 and TRBJ1-2; D gene ambiguous. The CDR3 runs to 12 residues. V lost 4 bases to trimming and J lost 5 bases, with 8 bases between them. In germline, CDR1 is MRHNA, CDR2 SNTAGT. CDR3 loop: CASSAKVYGYTF. The CDR3 bases are TGTGCCAGCAGTGCTAAGGTTTATGGCTACACCTTC.

V usage is TRBV6-4 and J usage is TRBJ2-2; D remains unclear. Per the germline V gene, CDR1 is MRHNA and CDR2 is SNTAGT. CDR3 length: 16 residues. The V end lost 1 base, the J end lost 6 bases, and 15 bases lay between the germline ends. The CDR3 spells CASSDYPRGSAGELFF. CDR3 DNA: TGTGCCAGCAGTGACTATCCTCGAGGCTCCGCCGGGGAGCTGTTTTTT.

This clonotype was detected many times. The J gene is TRBJ2-6, the V gene TRBV4-3, with D possibly being TRBD1 (6 bases). From germline, CDR1 is LGHNA and CDR2 YSLEER. The CDR3 loop spans 18 amino acids. Trimming took 0 bases from V and 0 from J, leaving 12 bases between them. CDR3 amino acids: CASSQDPGQLSGANVLTF. CDR3 DNA: TGCGCCAGCAGCCAAGATCCCGGACAGCTCTCTGGGGCCAACGTCCTGACTTTC.

This chain links TRBV3-1 with TRBJ2-1, with 15 positions matching TRBD2. The junction had 10 bases not matched to a gene; V was cut back by 7 bases and J by 9 bases. The CDR3 loop spans 16 amino acids. Germline-derived CDR1 and CDR2 are LGHDT and YNNKEL (reference sequence). The CDR3: CASTRSGTSGGFEQFF. The CDR3 bases are TGTGCCAGCACCCGATCCGGGACTAGCGGGGGGTTTGAGCAGTTCTTC.

The V gene is TRBV29-1, the J gene TRBJ2-7; 7 nucleotides agree with TRBD1. The CDR3 runs 14 residues. With V trimmed by 6 bases and J by 7 bases, 15 bases remained unmatched. Per germline, CDR1 SQVTM and CDR2 ANQGSEA. This CDR3 reads CSVVADRVSEEQYF. CDR3 nucleotide sequence: TGCAGCGTAGTCGCCGACAGGGTCTCTGAAGAGCAGTACTTC.

J is TRBJ1-1 and V is TRBV9; D remains ambiguous. CDR1 is SGDLS and CDR2 is YYNGEE in the germline V gene. Trimming removed 3 bases from V and 1 base from J, with 10 bases in between. CDR3 size: 14 residues. The CDR3 DNA reads as TGTGCCAGCAGCGCTCCGGGGAAGAACACTGAAGCTTTCTTT. Encoded protein: CASSAPGKNTEAFF.

This clonotype has a handful of counts. The J gene is TRBJ2-7, the V gene TRBV7-2, with a weak D call TRBD1 (6 bases). Trimming left V 0 bases short and J 6 bases short, with 21 bases between. This CDR3 spans 17 amino acids. CDR1 is SGHTA, CDR2 FQGNSA, per germline. The CDR3 sequence is CASSLALVQGHPPEQYF. CDR3 coding DNA: TGTGCCAGCAGCTTAGCGCTCGTGCAGGGACACCCTCCCGAGCAGTACTTC.

This rearrangement joins TRBV12-3 or TRBV12-4 to TRBJ2-1, with D hard to call. V shed 5 bases and J shed 4 bases, with 18 bases lying between them. CDR3 length equals 16 residues. CDR3 residues: CASSPSGASGYNEQFF. CDR3 nucleotide sequence: TGTGCCAGCAGTCCCTCAGGTGCCTCGGGTTACAATGAGCAGTTCTTC.